These 18 T cell receptor beta chains were sequenced from one sample in a study of blood T cell repertoires in COVID-19. TCRdb keeps only in-frame clones here, not all; method: immunoSEQ multiplex PCR. The repertoire has 200,000 to 250,000 clones, approximately 83% of them found once; the top ten carry more than 2%. The sample was peripheral blood. Every receptor here comes from a woman aged 60-70 years with acute or convalescent COVID-19.

This CDR3 is CASTGRGNSPLHF. The CDR3 nucleotides are TGTGCCAGTACGGGACGGGGGAATTCACCCCTCCACTTT. The V gene is TRBV19, the J gene TRBJ1-6; D may be TRBD1 (5 bases). V was pared by 7 bases and J by 7 bases, with 11 bases between. The CDR3 covers 13 residues. Germline CDR1 reads LNHDA; CDR2 reads SQIVND (reference sequence).

This chain links TRBV6-5 with TRBJ1-1, with 7 bases aligning to TRBD1. The ends lost 0 bases at V and 4 bases at J; junction bases unmatched: 2. This CDR3 has 14 residues. The germline V gene encodes CDR1 MNHEY and CDR2 SVGAGI. The CDR3 region has the DNA TGTGCCAGCAGTTACTCGGGACAGAGCACTGAAGCTTTCTTT. It is translated as CASSYSGQSTEAFF.

The chain couples TRBV3-1 (or the pseudogene TRBV3-2) to TRBJ2-2; D not resolved. CDR1 is LGHDT and CDR2 is YNNKEL in the germline V gene (reference sequence). V dropped 0 bases and J dropped 3 bases, with 5 bases sitting between them. The CDR3 is made up of 14 amino acids. CDR3 residues: CASSQDSYTGELFF. CDR3 nucleotides: TGTGCCAGCAGCCAAGACTCCTACACCGGGGAGCTGTTTTTT.

This chain links TRBV27 with TRBJ1-1, with 8 bases fitting TRBD1. The germline V gene encodes CDR1 MNHEY and CDR2 SMNVEV (reference sequence). The CDR3 runs 14 residues. V was clipped by 5 bases and J by 3 bases; unmatched bases: 5. The CDR3 DNA reads as TGTGCCAGCAGTGCACGGACAGGGCACACTGAAGCTTTCTTT. The encoded protein is CASSARTGHTEAFF.

Here the CDR3 reads CASSFNRGYNEQFF. The DNA of the CDR3 is TGTGCCAGCAGCTTTAACAGGGGCTACAATGAGCAGTTCTTC. V usage is TRBV5-4 and J usage is TRBJ2-1; 7 nucleotides line up with TRBD1. Unmatched junction bases numbered 2, after V lost 2 bases and J lost 3 bases. The CDR3 loop spans 14 amino acids. From germline, CDR1 is SGHNT and CDR2 YYREEE (reference sequence).

The DNA for the CDR3 is TGTGCCAGCAGCAAAGAAGCAGGGCCGAGCCCAGATACGCAGTATTTT. This translates into CASSKEAGPSPDTQYF. J is TRBJ2-3 and V is TRBV21-1; the DNA was not used to check the table's D call, TRBD1. TRBV21-1 constitutes a pseudogene. This CDR3 region has 16 residues.

V gene TRBV6-6 combines with J gene TRBJ1-2, with D unclear. Germline loops: CDR1 MNHNY, CDR2 SVGAGI (reference sequence). CDR3 length: 13 amino acids. The V and J ends lost 6 bases and 2 bases respectively, with 10 bases between them. CDR3 DNA: TGTGCCAGCAGGGCGGGATCAAACTATGGCTACACCTTC. It encodes CASRAGSNYGYTF.

The chain links TRBV5-4 to TRBJ2-7, with 8 bases matching TRBD1. This CDR3 has 15 residues. CDR1 is SGHNT and CDR2 is YYREEE in the germline V gene (reference sequence). V shed 4 bases and J 3 bases; nucleotides not matched to a gene: 9. CDR3 DNA: TGTGCCAGCAGCGTGAAGGGACAGGAACTCTACGAGCAGTACTTC. Amino acid sequence: CASSVKGQELYEQYF.

The chain couples TRBV5-1 to TRBJ1-1; TRBD1 aligns across 9 bases. The germline V gene has CDR1 SGHRS and CDR2 YFSETQ. The CDR3 length is 15 residues. Losses at the gene ends were 5 bases for V and 6 bases for J; bases not matched to a gene: 11. The CDR3 region has the DNA TGCGCCAGCAGAAAAACAGGGGGCCTTGGCGCTGAAGCTTTCTTT. It codes for CASRKTGGLGAEAFF.

V is TRBV6-1 and J is TRBJ2-2; TRBD1 might be the D (6 bases). Germline V lookup: CDR1 MNHNS, CDR2 SASEGT. The CDR3 runs to 14 residues. The V gene lost 2 bases and the J gene lost 3 bases, with 7 bases spanning the gap. CDR3 in amino acids: CASSEWTDTGELFF. The CDR3 DNA is TGTGCCAGCAGTGAATGGACAGACACCGGGGAGCTGTTTTTT.

This clone was seen only once. The chain uses TRBV6-1 and TRBJ2-7; a weak D match, TRBD2 (6 bases). Deletions cut 2 bases from V and 2 bases from J, with 16 bases between. The CDR3 extends over 16 amino acids. The germline V gene has CDR1 MNHNS and CDR2 SASEGT. The CDR3 here is CASSESLGGVPYEQYF. DNA for the CDR3: TGTGCCAGCAGTGAATCGCTCGGGGGAGTACCCTACGAGCAGTACTTC.

This clone was recorded only once. The rearrangement uses TRBV5-1 and TRBJ1-3, with 7 positions matching TRBD1. This CDR3 is 18 amino acids long. Germline V gene data show CDR1 as SGHRS and CDR2 as YFSETQ. J was trimmed by 0 bases and V by 4 bases; bases with no gene match: 13. The CDR3 is CASSQGKGAVPSGNTIYF. CDR3 DNA sequence: TGCGCCAGCAGCCAGGGGAAGGGGGCGGTCCCCTCTGGAAACACCATATATTTT.

As concerns this clone: The same CDR3 also results from other DNA sequences found in this sample. V is TRBV4-2 and J is TRBJ1-2; no definite D call. The CDR3 is made up of 15 amino acids. Looked up from germline, CDR1 is LGHNA and CDR2 is YNFKEQ. Trimming stripped 6 bases from V and 2 bases from J, with 16 bases between. The CDR3 DNA is TGTGCCAGCAGTTACGACTTTATTATAAACTATGGCTACACCTTC. Translation gives CASSYDFIINYGYTF.

The chain employs TRBV10-3 and TRBJ1-2; 10 bases line up with TRBD1. The CDR3 is made up of 15 amino acids. V was pared by 4 bases and J by 9 bases, with 11 bases of the junction left unmatched. The V gene's germline CDR1 is ENHRY and CDR2 SYGVKD. The CDR3: CAISGLTGGVSSYTF. Written as DNA, the CDR3 is TGTGCCATCAGTGGACTGACAGGGGGCGTCTCTAGCTACACCTTC.

This chain uses TRBV19 with TRBJ2-5, with D perhaps matching TRBD2 (5 bases). Germline CDR1 is LNHDA and CDR2 is SQIVND (reference sequence). This CDR3 contains 13 residues. Trimming shortened V by 8 bases and J by 3 bases, and 13 bases separated the two germline ends. The CDR3 bases are TGTGCCAGTTCCCGGAGGTCAGAAGAGACCCAGTACTTC. Amino acid sequence: CASSRRSEETQYF.

The CDR3 DNA is TGTGCCAGCAGCCATCTCCCCGGCAGGGGTGGCGGGGAGCTGTTTTTT. Translated: CASSHLPGRGGGELFF. The V gene is TRBV3-1 (or the pseudogene TRBV3-2), the J gene TRBJ2-2; tentative D call: TRBD1 (6 bases). Germline CDR1 LGHDT, CDR2 YNNKEL (reference sequence). The V and J ends lost 3 bases and 7 bases respectively, with 18 bases between them. The CDR3 spans 16 residues.

The chain carries TRBV4-3 and TRBJ2-1; no firm D call. CDR1 and CDR2 (germline): LGHNA, YSLEER. This CDR3 region has 14 residues. The V and J ends lost 0 bases and 6 bases respectively, with 9 bases between them. CDR3: CASSQEWQANEQFF. CDR3 coding DNA: TGCGCCAGCAGCCAAGAATGGCAGGCCAATGAGCAGTTCTTC.

The chain joins TRBV19 to TRBJ2-3; 11 nucleotides agree with TRBD2. CDR1 is LNHDA and CDR2 is SQIVND in the germline V gene (reference sequence). Trimming at V came to 5 bases and at J to 1 base, leaving 8 bases not matched to a gene. The CDR3 runs 17 residues. The CDR3 is CASSPGTSGSRTDTQYF. CDR3 DNA sequence: TGTGCCAGTAGTCCAGGGACTAGCGGTTCCCGCACAGATACGCAGTATTTT.